This TCR beta chain was recovered during a study of HIV-infected patients and healthy controls. This clonotype was seen a few times. The CDR3 loop spans 15 amino acids. CDR1 and CDR2 (germline): MNHNY, SVGAGI (reference sequence). The ends were cut back, 5 bases at V and 7 bases at J, with 18 bases in the middle. One entry per CDR3 protein, called by TCRdb with MiXCR from the 5' RACE reads. The table lists under 70,000 distinct CDR3 sequences, about a fifth of them singletons, with over 1.1% in the top ten. This chain joins TRBV6-6 and TRBJ2-1, with a possible D match to TRBD2 (7 bases). The receptor comes from a human donor in good health. Sequenced sample: CD4+ T cells from blood. CDR3 in DNA: TGTGCCAGCAGTCAGCTGGGGGGGGCCACTAATGAGCAGTTCTTC. This gives the protein CASSQLGGATNEQFF.